This T cell receptor beta chain was profiled in a study of cytomegalovirus exposure and HLA in healthy donors. Some clones are missing from TCRdb's copy, which holds only in-frame ones; the method was immunoSEQ multiplex PCR. The sample lists roughly 260,000 clones; 85% to 90% were seen once. In the case of this clone: Its antigen is still unknown.

General study results and limits: It was reported that the classifier diagnosed cytomegalovirus status with high specificity and sensitivity in both the original and validation cohorts.

Germline V gene data show CDR1 as LGHNA and CDR2 as YSLEER. Trimming stripped 2 bases from V and 7 bases from J, with 14 bases between. CDR3 length: 15 residues. The chain is built from TRBV4-3 and TRBJ1-4; TRBD1 is a possible D gene (6 bases). Sequencing was carried out using PBMCs. This TCR came from a young man in good health and CMV-seronegative. Here the CDR3 reads CASSQSSGVLEKLFF. In DNA, the CDR3 is TGCGCCAGCAGCCAATCGTCAGGGGTTCTTGAAAAACTGTTTTTT.